The clone carrying this TCR beta chain was counted at least ten times. Its target is unknown. Individual cDNA molecules received unique molecular identifiers during library preparation. MiXCR, run by TCRdb on the 5' RACE reads, gives a single entry per CDR3 protein. The sample records 70,000 or so distinct CDR3 sequences, 3.5% to 6% being singletons. The data stem from a study of early T cells in non-severe SARS-CoV-2 infection. Study at large: Unpaired chains resulted from sequencing bulk RNA of unsorted whole blood. General observations from the study: A preference for anti-spike CD8 responses marked VDJdb matching, which missed private and CD4 specificities.

V was pared by 5 bases and J by 4 bases, with 5 bases of the junction left unmatched. CDR3 length: 16 amino acids. Looked up from germline, CDR1 is MDHEN and CDR2 is SYDVKM. The sequences come from whole blood, collected at baseline. The chain combines TRBV28 with TRBJ1-4; 12 nucleotides align to TRBD1. This TCR derives from an adult who was a healthcare worker with PCR-confirmed SARS-CoV-2 infection or an uninfected control (not recorded which). The donor label of this sample is uncertain. Written as DNA, the CDR3 is TGTGCCAGCAGTCCGGGACAGGGGGCGTTTAATGAAAAACTGTTTTTT. It codes for CASSPGQGAFNEKLFF.